These 15 T cell receptor beta chains were all obtained from the same sample, sequenced in a study of long-term antiretroviral therapy in people with HIV. Researchers report immunoSEQ v3.0 was run at survey level. Produced via immunoSEQ multiplex PCR; TCRdb's table is partial and in-frame only. In the table there are 25,000 to 35,000 clones, 90% to 95% of which are singletons. Sequencing was performed on unsorted PBMCs, taken approximately 7.1 years after starting antiretroviral therapy. These receptors were obtained from a man aged 50-60 years with HIV.

The CDR3 spells CASSKKPGTGFDEQYF. The CDR3 DNA sequence: TGTGCCAGCAGCAAAAAGCCCGGGACAGGGTTCGACGAGCAGTACTTC. This sequence joins TRBV11-2 and TRBJ2-7; 9 bases line up with TRBD1. The CDR3 contains 16 residues. Germline loops: CDR1 SGHAT, CDR2 FQNNGV. Trimming at V came to 5 bases and at J to 5 bases, leaving 13 bases not matched to a gene.

The gene calls are TRBV6-9 and TRBJ1-1; TRBD1 is a possible D gene (6 bases). CDR3 size: 14 residues. Trimming shortened V by 7 bases and J by 3 bases, and 15 bases separated the two germline ends. Germline values: CDR1 MNHGY, CDR2 SVAAGI. The CDR3 reads CASTRGRPDTEAFF. The CDR3 DNA sequence: TGTGCCAGCACCCGGGGGCGGCCGGACACTGAAGCTTTCTTT.

This chain connects TRBV5-6 to TRBJ2-3, with a weak D call TRBD1 (5 bases). Germline lookup yields CDR1 SGHDT and CDR2 YYEEEE. The V and J ends lost 0 bases and 2 bases respectively, with 13 bases between them. The CDR3 sequence is 16 residues long. In DNA form, the CDR3 reads TGTGCCAGCAGCTTGGTTTCCAGGGTGATCACAGATACGCAGTATTTT. This gives the protein CASSLVSRVITDTQYF.

This chain uses TRBV21-1 with TRBJ2-7; the table's D call of TRBD1 was not tested on the DNA. TRBV21-1 is a pseudogene. The CDR3 is made up of 14 amino acids. CDR3 nucleotides: TGTGCCAGCAGCAAGAGGACAGCCTCCTACGAGCAGTACTTC. Protein sequence: CASSKRTASYEQYF.

The chain uses TRBV29-1 and TRBJ1-6; 7 positions match TRBD1. Trimming took 6 bases from V and 7 from J; bases not matched to a gene: 6. CDR3 length: 13 amino acids. The germline V gene has CDR1 SQVTM and CDR2 ANQGSEA. This CDR3 is CSVLTGLNSPLHF. For the CDR3, the DNA is TGCAGCGTCCTGACAGGGTTGAATTCACCCCTCCACTTT.

The V call is TRBV5-8, the J call TRBJ1-4, with D maybe TRBD1 (6 bases). CDR3 length equals 18 residues. CDR1 and CDR2 from the germline V gene are SGHTS and YDEGEE. Trimming pared 1 base from V and 3 bases from J, leaving 19 bases between. Here the CDR3 DNA reads TGTGCCAGCAGCTTGTGGGGGCAGGGTTCCGCAGCTAATGAAAAACTGTTTTTT. This codes for CASSLWGQGSAANEKLFF.

The chain uses TRBV2 and TRBJ2-2; 7 nucleotides align to TRBD1. This CDR3 comprises 16 residues. J gave up 4 bases and V 5 bases, and 10 bases lay outside the gene matches. In germline, CDR1 is SNHLY, CDR2 FYNNEI. In DNA, the CDR3 is TGTGCCAGCAGTCTAGACAGGGCGGGTGGCACCGGGGAGCTGTTTTTT. Translating it yields CASSLDRAGGTGELFF.

This clone was picked up one time. The rearrangement links TRBV7-2 to TRBJ2-7; D tentatively reads TRBD1 or TRBD2 (5 bases each). The germline V gene has CDR1 SGHTA and CDR2 FQGNSA. The germline V and J ends were trimmed by 2 bases and 5 bases, with 13 bases remaining between them. This CDR3 contains 14 residues. The CDR3 DNA reads TGTGCCAGCAGCTTAAGGGCTGGGACGAACGAGCAGTACTTC. Protein sequence: CASSLRAGTNEQYF.

A remark on this clone: The same CDR3 arises from other DNA sequences in this sample as well. The J gene is TRBJ2-2, the V gene TRBV19, with D hard to call. V was clipped by 3 bases and J by 1 base, with 3 bases between them. This CDR3 spans 13 amino acids. Per the germline V gene, CDR1 is LNHDA and CDR2 is SQIVND (reference sequence). The CDR3 bases are TGTGCCAGTAGTATTGTGAACACCGGGGAGCTGTTTTTT. This codes for CASSIVNTGELFF.

This chain links TRBV30 with TRBJ1-2; D is uncertain. Deletions cut 1 base from V and 8 bases from J, with 8 bases between. This CDR3 comprises 11 residues. CDR1 is GTSNPN, CDR2 SVGIG, per germline (reference sequence). The CDR3 DNA is TGTGCCTGGAGTGAGAGGATAGGCTACACCTTC. Translated: CAWSERIGYTF.

The rearrangement links TRBV27 to TRBJ2-7; 8 bases match TRBD1. CDR1 is MNHEY and CDR2 is SMNVEV in the germline V gene (reference sequence). This CDR3 region has 14 residues. V lost 6 bases and J lost 5; bases outside the gene matches: 9. CDR3 loop: CASSPDRVLDEQYF. The CDR3 nucleotides read TGTGCCAGCAGCCCGGACAGGGTACTCGACGAGCAGTACTTC.

The rearrangement uses TRBV4-3 and TRBJ2-7, with 9 bases that match TRBD1. Germline V gene lookup returns CDR1 LGHNA and CDR2 YSLEER. With 4 bases clipped from V and 5 bases from J, the junction kept 6 bases outside the gene matches. The CDR3 contains 14 residues. The CDR3 is CASSREQGANEQYF. The CDR3 nucleotides are TGCGCCAGCAGCCGAGAACAGGGGGCGAACGAGCAGTACTTC.

This sequence joins TRBV9 and TRBJ1-1; tentatively, D is TRBD1 (5 bases). This CDR3 has 15 amino acids. CDR1 SGDLS and CDR2 YYNGEE come from the germline V gene. Trimming pared 0 bases from V and 5 bases from J, leaving 14 bases between. CDR3 sequence: CASSVGQGIGTEAFF. The CDR3 DNA follows: TGTGCCAGCAGCGTAGGCCAGGGCATAGGAACTGAAGCTTTCTTT. Full variable domain (outside the CDR3, taken from reference TRBV9 and TRBJ1-1): DSGVTQTPKHLITATGQRVTLRCSPRSGDLSVYWYQQSLDQGLQFLIQYYNGEERAKGNILERFSAQQFPDLHSELNLSSLELGDSALYFCASSVGQGIGTEAFFGQGTRLTVV.

This clone was seen only once. The chain couples TRBV2 to TRBJ2-3; 7 nucleotides align to TRBD1. Germline V gene lookup returns CDR1 SNHLY and CDR2 FYNNEI. CDR3 length: 13 amino acids. V lost 6 bases and J lost 1; bases outside the gene matches: 1. This chain's CDR3 is CASRTGRTDTQYF. CDR3 DNA sequence: TGTGCCAGCAGGACAGGGCGCACAGATACGCAGTATTTT.

This chain connects TRBV29-1 to TRBJ2-7, with D possibly TRBD2 on 7 matching bases. Looked up from germline, CDR1 is SQVTM and CDR2 is ANQGSEA. V was clipped by 3 bases and J by 5 bases, with 17 bases between them. The length of the CDR3 is 14 residues. The CDR3 protein is CSVEGGQNSHEQYF. As DNA, the CDR3 is TGCAGCGTTGAGGGGGGGCAGAATTCTCACGAGCAGTACTTC.